This T cell receptor (beta chain) is drawn from a study of vaccination effects on CD4 cells after COVID-19. Study in general: It was two doses of either the BNT162b2 or mRNA-1273 vaccine that participants received. General observations from the study: Vaccine- and infection-induced clones showed marked clonal contraction late following vaccination.

After expansion with viral peptide pools in the ViraFEST assay, antigen-specific CD4+ T cells were sequenced. Following 10 days of culture, CD4+ T cells were isolated. Nucleocapsid antibody tests were negative, and the vaccine recipients had no prior SARS-CoV-2 infection. Days 3 and 7 saw half the medium replaced with IL-2 medium. V dropped 7 bases and J dropped 0 bases, with 10 bases sitting between them. Per the germline V gene, CDR1 is LNHDA and CDR2 is SQIVND (reference sequence). The CDR3 runs 13 residues. As concerns this clone: Antigen: not known.

Method: immunoSEQ multiplex PCR; TCRdb's copy keeps in-frame clones and lacks some. The table has about 20,000 clones, around three quarters seen once; the top ten hold 7.5% to 9.5%. The V call is TRBV19, the J call TRBJ2-7; D is possibly TRBD2 (5 bases). The sequence was obtained from a human donor who received a COVID-19 vaccine. The material was CD4+ T cells from PBMCs cultured with HCoV-NL63 spike peptides, obtained before COVID-19 vaccination. CDR3 nucleotides: TGTGCCAGTAAAGAGGGAAGCTCCTACGAGCAGTACTTC. Amino acid sequence: CASKEGSSYEQYF. Full variable domain (remainder filled in from reference TRBV19 and TRBJ2-7): DGGITQSPKYLFRKEGQNVTLSCEQNLNHDAMYWYRQDPGQGLRLIYYSQIVNDFQKGDIAEGYSVSREKKESFPLTVTSAQKNPTAFYLCASKEGSSYEQYFGPGTRLTVT.